The T cell receptor (beta chain) under discussion was sequenced for a study of shared clonotypes between healthy human individuals. Study findings and constraints: Some clonotypes were shared by all four sorted-subset donors, while others were not shared. The non-shared ones had lower generation probabilities than the shared ones. When naive CD4 clonotypes were compared across a few donors, around 5% were shared. It was the few donors that limited the genetic and exposure-history diversity represented.

The CDR3 is 12 residues long. With 5 bases removed from V and 3 bases from J, the gap between germline ends came to 11 bases. The V gene's germline CDR1 is SQVTM and CDR2 ANQGSEA. Sequencing was performed with immunoSEQ multiplex PCR; in TCRdb, only in-frame clones are kept and a portion is missing. The table records 300,000 or so clones, about 74% of them present only once. As concerns this clone: Its antigen is still unknown.

Material for sequencing was memory CD4+ T cells sorted from blood. Subset of the sample: CD45RA-negative fraction. The chain joins TRBV29-1 to TRBJ2-7; no reliable D call. This TCR was recovered from a man aged 25 to 40 in good health. CDR3 DNA: TGCAGCGTTAGGCAGAAAAACTACGAGCAGTACTTC. It codes for CSVRQKNYEQYF.